The rows below give T cell receptor beta chains drawn from one sample of a study of shared clonotypes between healthy human individuals. Clones were read by immunoSEQ multiplex PCR, and TCRdb kept only the in-frame ones, dropping some. The data contain 740,000 or so clones, less than 80% of them seen just once; the ten biggest clones take up roughly 1.9%. Sequenced sample: memory CD4+ T cells sorted from blood. The receptors were gathered from a woman in her 30s in good health. Each CDR3 is given with its conserved first and last residue. Fields, in order: V gene, J gene, CDR3 length, clone size, CDR3 protein. Size is stated for part of the rows, as once, few or many counts, or as a class when the clone is expanded.

V: TRBV10-2
J: TRBJ1-1
length: 13
size: NA
CDR3: CASGDRENTEAFF

V: TRBV11-2
J: TRBJ2-7
length: 12
size: many
CDR3: CASSLGPTGIFF

V: TRBV11-2
J: TRBJ1-1
length: 14
size: NA
CDR3: CASSSATGFTEAFF

V: TRBV5-6
J: TRBJ2-4
length: 15
size: NA
CDR3: CASSLDSLAKNIQYF

V: TRBV13
J: TRBJ1-3
length: 15
size: NA
CDR3: CASSPFDSSGNTIYF

V: TRBV14
J: TRBJ2-5
length: 12
size: NA
CDR3: CASSQGRETQYF

V: TRBV30
J: TRBJ2-7
length: 14
size: NA
CDR3: CAWSTPSGFHEQYF

V: TRBV29-1
J: TRBJ2-1
length: 12
size: NA
CDR3: CSADLGPTEQFF

V: TRBV2
J: TRBJ1-2
length: 15
size: NA
CDR3: CASSELTAGHDGYTF

V: TRBV27
J: TRBJ2-3
length: 17
size: NA
CDR3: CASSLFRGPSTGDTQYF

V: TRBV2
J: TRBJ2-4
length: 15
size: NA
CDR3: CASSGRGRTKNIQYF

V: TRBV28
J: TRBJ2-3
length: 12
size: once
CDR3: CASRRITDTQYF

V: TRBV5-8
J: TRBJ2-4
length: 14
size: NA
CDR3: CASSLGPREYIQYF

V: TRBV28
J: TRBJ1-2
length: 14
size: NA
CDR3: CASSFEGVGYGYTF

V: TRBV7-9
J: TRBJ2-1
length: 14
size: NA
CDR3: CASSTLNRIHEQFF

V: TRBV18
J: TRBJ2-7
length: 16
size: NA
CDR3: CASSPRVPAGGQEQYF

V: TRBV7-8
J: TRBJ2-7
length: 14
size: NA
CDR3: CASSPREGANEQYF

V: TRBV4-1
J: TRBJ2-7
length: 18
size: NA
CDR3: CASSQDILAGGPRGEQYF

V: TRBV2
J: TRBJ2-2
length: 14
size: NA
CDR3: CASRSPPNTGELFF

V: TRBV5-1
J: TRBJ2-3
length: 15
size: NA
CDR3: CASSQATISTDTQYF

V: TRBV18
J: TRBJ1-4
length: 12
size: NA
CDR3: CASSPQPEKLFF

V: TRBV9
J: TRBJ2-3
length: 15
size: NA
CDR3: CASSVDTPRADTQYF

V: TRBV28
J: TRBJ1-2
length: 11
size: NA
CDR3: CASSLRVGYTF

V: TRBV18
J: TRBJ2-3
length: 13
size: many
CDR3: CASSRASTDTQYF

V: TRBV5-4
J: TRBJ2-1
length: 16
size: once
CDR3: CASSSGTPSNSDEQFF

V: TRBV28
J: TRBJ2-5
length: 13
size: once
CDR3: CASSAGNQETQYF

V: TRBV29-1
J: TRBJ2-1
length: 14
size: NA
CDR3: CSVSGLYAATEQFF

V: TRBV2
J: TRBJ2-6
length: 16
size: NA
CDR3: CASSGSGGSGANVLTF

V: TRBV4-1
J: TRBJ1-5
length: 15
size: NA
CDR3: CASSHHSGSNQPQHF

V: TRBV30
J: TRBJ1-5
length: 15
size: NA
CDR3: CAWSGQTLLNQPQHF

V: TRBV25-1
J: TRBJ1-1
length: 18
size: NA
CDR3: CASSEDGWFQGRITEAFF

V: TRBV5-1
J: TRBJ2-2
length: 15
size: NA
CDR3: CASSLGGGDTGELFF

V: TRBV5-6
J: TRBJ1-4
length: 13
size: NA
CDR3: CASSGGAGEKLFF

V: TRBV28
J: TRBJ1-2
length: 13
size: few
CDR3: CATARDRNYGYTF

V: TRBV5-1
J: TRBJ2-3
length: 16
size: NA
CDR3: CASSLEGRTDTDTQYF

V: TRBV6-5
J: TRBJ1-2
length: 11
size: NA
CDR3: CASRDRGGYTF

V: TRBV6-5
J: TRBJ2-7
length: 13
size: few
CDR3: CASSARQPREQYF

V: TRBV7-8
J: TRBJ1-1
length: 16
size: NA
CDR3: CASSFPPRGVSAEAFF

V: TRBV6-5
J: TRBJ1-4
length: 14
size: NA
CDR3: CASSLTGNNEKLFF

V: TRBV11-2
J: TRBJ2-1
length: 14
size: NA
CDR3: CASSLSASDNEQFF

V: TRBV28
J: TRBJ2-7
length: 15
size: NA
CDR3: CASSPGTASSYEQYF